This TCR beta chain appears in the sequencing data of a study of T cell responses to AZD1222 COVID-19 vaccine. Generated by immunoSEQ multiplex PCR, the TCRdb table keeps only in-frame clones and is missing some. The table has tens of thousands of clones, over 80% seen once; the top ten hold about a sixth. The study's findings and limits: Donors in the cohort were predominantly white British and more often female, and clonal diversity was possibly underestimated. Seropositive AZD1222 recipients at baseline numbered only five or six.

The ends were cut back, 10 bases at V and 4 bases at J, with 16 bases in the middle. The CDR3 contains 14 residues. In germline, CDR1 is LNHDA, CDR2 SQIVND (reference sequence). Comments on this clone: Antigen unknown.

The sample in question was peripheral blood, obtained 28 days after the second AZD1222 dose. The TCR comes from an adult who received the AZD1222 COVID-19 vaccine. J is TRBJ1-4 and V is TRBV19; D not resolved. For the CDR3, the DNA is TGTGCCACCACAACTACGCACATTAATGAAAAACTGTTTTTT. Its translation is CATTTTHINEKLFF.